This TCR beta chain was sequenced during a study of blood T cell repertoires in COVID-19. As for the study in general: Both acute and convalescent COVID-19 samples were obtained from the United States, Italy and Spain. T cells, B-cell-depleted T cells, or PBMCs provided the cDNA or gDNA that served as material.

In the source study's methods: Reference gene primers were amplified, and this amplification served to estimate nucleated cell counts. The data were produced by immunoSEQ multiplex PCR, yet TCRdb's version contains in-frame clones alone and is incomplete. The V and J calls and clone size were taken over from that table, and D and trimming were inferred from the DNA. Here the sample spans 150,000 to 200,000 clones, approximately 90% being singletons. CDR3 length equals 13 residues. Trimming shortened V by 7 bases and J by 9 bases, and 13 bases separated the two germline ends. The germline gives CDR1 MDHEN, CDR2 SYDVKM.

Sequenced input: peripheral blood. The chain combines TRBV28 with TRBJ1-6; D not resolved. The receptor's source is a man in his 70s with active or convalescent COVID-19. CDR3 sequence: CASIPTAGSPLHF. The CDR3 bases are TGTGCCAGCATCCCCACCGCGGGTTCACCCCTCCACTTT.